The rows below give T cell receptor beta chains drawn from one sample of a study of Ad26.COV2.S vaccination and SARS-CoV-2 variants. The protocol was immunoSEQ multiplex PCR, while the TCRdb copy is restricted to in-frame clones and leaves out a portion. The table shows roughly 300,000 clones, with approximately 86% occurring only once. Sequencing was performed on peripheral blood, taken in a trial of Ad26.COV2.S vaccine versus placebo. Receptors were obtained from a person between 18 and 65 years old who received the Ad26.COV2.S COVID-19 vaccine or a placebo. The CDR3 runs from the conserved cysteine through the conserved F or W. Each record gives: J gene, clone size, V gene, D gene, CDR3 protein, CDR3 DNA. The D gene is left open where the match is weak. Clone sizes are given selectively: once, few, many, or a class where the clone is expanded.

TRBJ2-5 NA TRBV24-1 NA CATSGDTQETQYF TGTGCCACCAGTGGGGACACCCAAGAGACCCAGTACTTC
TRBJ2-2 NA TRBV5-1 TRBD2 CASSGDVGLAGDTGELFF TGCGCCAGCAGCGGGGACGTGGGACTAGCGGGAGATACCGGGGAGCTGTTTTTT
TRBJ2-7 NA TRBV10-3 TRBD2 CASGGLAGSYEQYF TGTGCCAGCGGGGGACTAGCGGGCTCCTACGAGCAGTACTTC
TRBJ1-2 NA TRBV6-6 NA CASSYPRDDGYTF TGTGCCAGCAGTTACCCCAGGGACGATGGCTACACCTTC
TRBJ1-1 once TRBV9 NA CASSLLGTVNTEAFF TGTGCCAGCAGCCTCCTCGGGACCGTGAACACTGAAGCTTTCTTT
TRBJ2-3 NA TRBV5-1 NA CASSIGPTSTDTQYF TGCGCCAGCAGCATAGGGCCTACTAGCACAGATACGCAGTATTTT
TRBJ1-2 NA TRBV24-1 NA CATSDPDRNYGYTF TGTGCCACCAGTGACCCGGACAGAAACTATGGCTACACCTTC
TRBJ2-3 NA TRBV4-3 TRBD2 CASSLRLAGDDTQYF TGCGCCAGCAGCTTAAGACTAGCGGGAGACGATACGCAGTATTTT
TRBJ2-1 NA TRBV7-9 TRBD2 CASSLFPRLALEQFF TGTGCCAGCAGCTTATTCCCCAGACTAGCGCTTGAGCAGTTCTTC
TRBJ2-2 once TRBV9 NA CASSVRDIPKVDTGELFF TGTGCCAGCAGCGTACGGGACATTCCCAAAGTGGATACCGGGGAGCTGTTTTTT
TRBJ1-3 few TRBV30 NA CAWSATVGNTIYF TGTGCCTGGAGTGCGACAGTAGGAAACACCATATATTTT
TRBJ2-7 once TRBV6-5 TRBD2 CASSYSPRGLAYEQYF TGTGCCAGCAGTTACTCGCCGCGGGGACTAGCCTACGAGCAGTACTTC
TRBJ1-6 NA TRBV5-5 TRBD1 CASSGDRSSYNSPLHF TGTGCCAGCAGTGGGGACAGGAGCTCCTATAATTCACCCCTCCACTTT
TRBJ2-6 NA TRBV5-6 NA CASSWGLISGANVLTF TGTGCCAGCAGCTGGGGACTTATCTCTGGGGCCAACGTCCTGACTTTC
TRBJ2-3 NA TRBV7-2 NA CASSIQGGPSNTQYF TGTGCCAGCAGCATCCAGGGGGGGCCCTCCAATACGCAGTATTTT
TRBJ2-7 NA TRBV10-3 TRBD1 CAISERTGSVEQYF TGTGCCATCAGTGAGAGGACAGGTTCCGTCGAGCAGTACTTC
TRBJ2-2 NA TRBV28 NA CASSSPVTGELFF TGTGCCAGCAGTTCCCCAGTCACCGGGGAGCTGTTTTTT
TRBJ2-3 few TRBV7-9 NA CASSLAGDPITDTQYF TGTGCCAGCAGCTTAGCAGGGGACCCAATCACAGATACGCAGTATTTT
TRBJ1-4 NA TRBV9 TRBD1 CASSASGGVGEKLFF TGTGCCAGCAGCGCTTCAGGGGGCGTCGGCGAAAAACTGTTTTTT
TRBJ2-5 NA TRBV23-1 NA CASSQSGTETQYF TGCGCCAGCAGTCAATCCGGGACAGAGACCCAGTACTTC
TRBJ1-1 once TRBV19 NA CASSIGGPLGIAFF TGTGCCAGTAGTATAGGGGGGCCCCTCGGTATCGCTTTCTTT
TRBJ1-4 NA TRBV5-1 NA CASSTGQTSEKLFF TGCGCCAGCAGCACCGGACAGACCAGTGAAAAACTGTTTTTT
TRBJ2-6 NA TRBV5-1 NA CASTEDGANVLTF TGCGCCAGCACCGAGGACGGGGCCAACGTCCTGACTTTC
TRBJ2-3 NA TRBV5-1 NA CASSLGTATDTQYF TGCGCCAGCAGCTTGGGGACAGCCACAGATACGCAGTATTTT
TRBJ2-3 NA TRBV4-1 TRBD1 CASSQDRDRGISDTQYF TGCGCCAGCAGCCAAGATAGGGACAGGGGAATCTCAGATACGCAGTATTTT
TRBJ2-1 NA TRBV7-8 TRBD2 CASSLGLAGGYQFF TGTGCCAGCAGCTTAGGACTAGCGGGAGGGTATCAGTTCTTC
TRBJ2-3 NA TRBV27 NA CASSGSDTQYF TGTGCCAGCAGTGGGTCAGATACGCAGTATTTT
TRBJ2-4 NA TRBV2 NA CASSEYRAKNIQYF TGTGCCAGCAGTGAGTACAGGGCCAAAAACATTCAGTACTTC
TRBJ1-4 NA TRBV6-2/TRBV6-3 NA CASSEEREKLFF TGTGCCAGCAGCGAAGAAAGGGAAAAACTGTTTTTT
TRBJ2-7 NA TRBV14 TRBD2 CASRRSGRRFDEQYF TGTGCCAGCAGACGTAGCGGGAGAAGGTTCGACGAGCAGTACTTC
TRBJ2-4 NA TRBV19 NA CASSSSGNIQYF TGTGCCAGTAGTTCCAGTGGAAACATTCAGTACTTC
TRBJ2-4 NA TRBV11-2 TRBD1 CASRPDRGFGIQYF TGTGCCAGCAGGCCGGACAGGGGATTTGGCATTCAGTACTTC